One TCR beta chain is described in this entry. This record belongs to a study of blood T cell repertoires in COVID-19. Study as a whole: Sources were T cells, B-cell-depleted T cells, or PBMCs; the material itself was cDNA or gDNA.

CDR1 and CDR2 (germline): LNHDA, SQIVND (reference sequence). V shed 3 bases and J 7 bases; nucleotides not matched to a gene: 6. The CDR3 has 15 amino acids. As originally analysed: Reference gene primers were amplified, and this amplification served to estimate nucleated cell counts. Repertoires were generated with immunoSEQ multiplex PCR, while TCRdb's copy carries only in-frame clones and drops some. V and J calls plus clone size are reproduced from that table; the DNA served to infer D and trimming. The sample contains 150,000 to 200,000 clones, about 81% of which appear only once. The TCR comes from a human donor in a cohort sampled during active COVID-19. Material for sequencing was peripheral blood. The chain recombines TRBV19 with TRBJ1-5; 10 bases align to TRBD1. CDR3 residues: CASSMGQGRGQPQHF. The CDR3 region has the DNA TGTGCCAGTAGTATGGGACAGGGGAGAGGGCAGCCCCAGCATTTT.